This T cell receptor beta chain was identified during a study of monozygotic twins with inflammatory bowel disease. Germline V gives CDR1 ENHRY, CDR2 SYGVKD. The CDR3 extends over 17 amino acids. TCRalpha and TCRbeta cDNA was put through two nested PCRs of roughly 15 and 9 cycles. One entry per CDR3 protein, without DNA, is what TCRdb gives after re-calling the 5' RACE reads. This sample's clone table lists approximately 420,000 distinct CDR3 sequences. The rearrangement uses TRBV10-3 and TRBJ2-1; there is no DNA to check the TCRdb D call of TRBD2. This receptor was taken from a human donor with ulcerative colitis or Crohn's disease, or a healthy co-twin of an affected twin (not recorded which). The sample taken for sequencing was blood. CDR3 loop: CAIRGTSGKGFYNEQFF.